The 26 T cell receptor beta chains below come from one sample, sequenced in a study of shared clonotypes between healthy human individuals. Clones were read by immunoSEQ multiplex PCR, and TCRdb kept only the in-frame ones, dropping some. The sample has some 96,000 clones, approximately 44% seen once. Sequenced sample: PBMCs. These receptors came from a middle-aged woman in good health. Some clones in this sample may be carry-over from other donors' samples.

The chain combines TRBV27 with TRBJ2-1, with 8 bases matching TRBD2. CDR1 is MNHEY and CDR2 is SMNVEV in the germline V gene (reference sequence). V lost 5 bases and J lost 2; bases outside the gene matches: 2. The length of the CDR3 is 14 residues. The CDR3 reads CASSSGSTYNEQFF. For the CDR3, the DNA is TGTGCCAGCAGTAGCGGGAGTACCTACAATGAGCAGTTCTTC.

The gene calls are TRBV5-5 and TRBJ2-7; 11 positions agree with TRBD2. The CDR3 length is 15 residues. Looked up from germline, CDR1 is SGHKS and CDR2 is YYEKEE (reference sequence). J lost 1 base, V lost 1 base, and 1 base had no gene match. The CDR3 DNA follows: TGTGCCAGCAGCTTGACTAGCGGGAGATCCTACGAGCAGTACTTC. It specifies CASSLTSGRSYEQYF.

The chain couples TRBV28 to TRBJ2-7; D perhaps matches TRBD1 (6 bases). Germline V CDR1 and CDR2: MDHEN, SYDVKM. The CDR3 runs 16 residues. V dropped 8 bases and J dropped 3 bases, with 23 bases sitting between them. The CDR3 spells CASHRAGDPLGYEQYF. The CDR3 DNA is TGTGCCAGCCATAGGGCAGGGGATCCTCTGGGCTACGAGCAGTACTTC.

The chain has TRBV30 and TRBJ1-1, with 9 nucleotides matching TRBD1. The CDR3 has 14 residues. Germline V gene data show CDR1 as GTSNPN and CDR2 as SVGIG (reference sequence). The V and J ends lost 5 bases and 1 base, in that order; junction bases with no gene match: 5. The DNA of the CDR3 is TGTGCCTGGTCCACAGGGGGCGGGAACACTGAAGCTTTCTTT. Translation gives CAWSTGGGNTEAFF.

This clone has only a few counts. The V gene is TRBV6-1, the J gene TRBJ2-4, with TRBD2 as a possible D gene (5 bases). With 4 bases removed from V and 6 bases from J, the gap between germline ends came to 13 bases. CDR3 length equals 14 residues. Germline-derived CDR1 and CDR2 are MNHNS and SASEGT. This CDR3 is CASSVGPGRNIQYF. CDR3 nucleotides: TGTGCCAGCAGTGTAGGGCCTGGGAGAAACATTCAGTACTTC.

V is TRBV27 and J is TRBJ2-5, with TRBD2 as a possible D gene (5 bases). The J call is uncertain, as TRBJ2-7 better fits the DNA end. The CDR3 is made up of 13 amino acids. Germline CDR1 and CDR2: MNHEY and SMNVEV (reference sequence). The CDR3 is CASSLSAAYEQYF. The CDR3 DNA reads TGTGCCAGCAGTTTATCAGCGGCCTACGAGCAGTACTTC.

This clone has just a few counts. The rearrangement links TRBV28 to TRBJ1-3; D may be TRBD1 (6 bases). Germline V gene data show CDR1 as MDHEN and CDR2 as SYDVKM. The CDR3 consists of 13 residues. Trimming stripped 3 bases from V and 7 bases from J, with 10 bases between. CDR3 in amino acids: CASSFTGSNTIYF. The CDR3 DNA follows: TGTGCCAGCAGTTTTACAGGGAGTAACACCATATATTTT.

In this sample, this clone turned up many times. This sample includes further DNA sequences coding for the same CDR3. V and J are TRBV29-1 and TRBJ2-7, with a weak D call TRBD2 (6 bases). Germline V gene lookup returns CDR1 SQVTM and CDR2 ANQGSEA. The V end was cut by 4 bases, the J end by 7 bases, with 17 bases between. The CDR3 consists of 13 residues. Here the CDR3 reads CSVAGLKSGEQYF. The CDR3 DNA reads TGCAGCGTTGCGGGGCTCAAAAGCGGGGAGCAGTACTTC.

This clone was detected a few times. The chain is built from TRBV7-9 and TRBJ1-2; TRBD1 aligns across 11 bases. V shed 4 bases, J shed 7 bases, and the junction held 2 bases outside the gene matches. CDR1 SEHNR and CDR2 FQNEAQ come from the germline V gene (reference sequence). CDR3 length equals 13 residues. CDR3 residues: CASSSGQGGGYTF. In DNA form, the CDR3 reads TGTGCCAGCAGCTCGGGACAGGGGGGTGGCTACACCTTC.

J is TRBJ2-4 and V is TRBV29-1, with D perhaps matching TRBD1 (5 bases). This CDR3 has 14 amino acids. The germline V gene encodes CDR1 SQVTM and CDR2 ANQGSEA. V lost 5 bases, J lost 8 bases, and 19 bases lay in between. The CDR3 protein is CSVFREGVGHIQYF. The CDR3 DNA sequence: TGCAGCGTTTTCAGGGAAGGTGTGGGCCACATTCAGTACTTC.

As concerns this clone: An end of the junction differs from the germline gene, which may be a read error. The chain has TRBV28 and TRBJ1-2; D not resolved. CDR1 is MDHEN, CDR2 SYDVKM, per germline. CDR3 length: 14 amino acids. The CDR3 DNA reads TGTGCCGGCAGTTTATATACGGCTTATGATGGCTACACCTTC. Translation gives CAGSLYTAYDGYTF.

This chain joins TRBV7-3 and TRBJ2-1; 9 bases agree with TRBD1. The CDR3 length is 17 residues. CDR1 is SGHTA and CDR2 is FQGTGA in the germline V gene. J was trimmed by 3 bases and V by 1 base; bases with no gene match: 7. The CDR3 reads CASSLRGQGRGYNEQFF. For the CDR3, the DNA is TGTGCCAGCAGCTTAAGGGGACAGGGTCGGGGCTACAATGAGCAGTTCTTC.

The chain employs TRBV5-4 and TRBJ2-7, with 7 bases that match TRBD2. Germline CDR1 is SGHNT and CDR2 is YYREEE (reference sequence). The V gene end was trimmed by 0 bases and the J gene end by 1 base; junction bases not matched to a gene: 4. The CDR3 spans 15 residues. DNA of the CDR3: TGTGCCAGCAGCTTGGGTCGACTAGCTTCCTACGAGCAGTACTTC. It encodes CASSLGRLASYEQYF. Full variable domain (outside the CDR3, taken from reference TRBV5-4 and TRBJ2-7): ETGVTQSPTHLIKTRGQQVTLRCSSQSGHNTVSWYQQALGQGPQFIFQYYREEENGRGNFPPRFSGLQFPNYSSELNVNALELDDSALYLCASSLGRLASYEQYFGPGTRLTVT.

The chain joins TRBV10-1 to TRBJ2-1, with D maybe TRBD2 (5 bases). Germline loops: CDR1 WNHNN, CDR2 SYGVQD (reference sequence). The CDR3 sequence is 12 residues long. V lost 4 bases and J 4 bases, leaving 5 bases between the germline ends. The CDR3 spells CASSGLYNEQFF. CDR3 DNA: TGCGCCAGCAGTGGACTATACAATGAGCAGTTCTTC.

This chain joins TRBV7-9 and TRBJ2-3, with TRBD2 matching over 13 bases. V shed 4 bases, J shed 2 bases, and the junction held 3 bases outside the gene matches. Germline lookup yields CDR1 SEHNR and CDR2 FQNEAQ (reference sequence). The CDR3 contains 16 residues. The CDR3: CASSSGTSGTTDTQYF. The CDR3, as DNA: TGTGCCAGCAGCTCCGGGACTAGCGGGACCACAGATACGCAGTATTTT. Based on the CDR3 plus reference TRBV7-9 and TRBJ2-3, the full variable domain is DTGVSQNPRHKITKRGQNVTFRCDPISEHNRLYWYRQTLGQGPEFLTYFQNEAQLEKSRLLSDRFSAERPKGSFSTLEIQRTEQGDSAMYLCASSSGTSGTTDTQYFGPGTRLTVL.

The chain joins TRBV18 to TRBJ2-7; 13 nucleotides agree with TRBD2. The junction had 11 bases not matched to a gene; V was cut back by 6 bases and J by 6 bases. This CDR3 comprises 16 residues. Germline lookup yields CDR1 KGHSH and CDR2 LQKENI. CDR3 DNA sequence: TGTGCCAGCTCCCCTGGACTAGCGGGAGAAACAGGCGAGCAGTACTTC. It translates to CASSPGLAGETGEQYF.

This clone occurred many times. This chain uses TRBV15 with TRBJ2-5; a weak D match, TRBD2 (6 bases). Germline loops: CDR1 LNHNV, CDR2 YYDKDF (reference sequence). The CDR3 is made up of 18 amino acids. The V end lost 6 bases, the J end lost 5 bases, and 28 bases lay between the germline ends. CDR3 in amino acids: CATSPRGGGGAFRETQYF. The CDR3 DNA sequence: TGTGCCACCAGTCCACGGGGAGGTGGCGGGGCCTTCAGGGAGACCCAGTACTTC. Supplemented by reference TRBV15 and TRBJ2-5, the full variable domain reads DAMVIQNPRYQVTQFGKPVTLSCSQTLNHNVMYWYQQKSSQAPKLLFHYYDKDFNNEADTPDNFQSRRPNTSFCFLDIRSPGLGDTAMYLCATSPRGGGGAFRETQYFGPGTRLLVL.

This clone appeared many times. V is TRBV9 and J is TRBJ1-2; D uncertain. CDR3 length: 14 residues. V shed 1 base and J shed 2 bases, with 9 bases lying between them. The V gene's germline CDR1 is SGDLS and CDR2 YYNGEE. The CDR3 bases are TGTGCCAGCAGCGTAATGAGCGAGAACTATGGCTACACCTTC. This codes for CASSVMSENYGYTF.

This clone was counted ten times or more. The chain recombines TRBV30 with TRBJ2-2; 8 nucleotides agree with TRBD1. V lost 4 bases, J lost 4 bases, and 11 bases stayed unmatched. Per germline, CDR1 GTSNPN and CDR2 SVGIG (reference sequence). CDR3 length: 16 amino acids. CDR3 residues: CAWIPRGRGPTGELFF. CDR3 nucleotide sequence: TGTGCCTGGATTCCCCGTGGCAGGGGGCCCACCGGGGAGCTGTTTTTT. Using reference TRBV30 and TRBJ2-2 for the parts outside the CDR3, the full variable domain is SQTIHQWPATLVQPVGSPLSLECTVEGTSNPNLYWYRQAAGRGLQLLFYSVGIGQISSEVPQNLSASRPQDRQFILSSKKLLLSDSGFYLCAWIPRGRGPTGELFFGEGSRLTVL.

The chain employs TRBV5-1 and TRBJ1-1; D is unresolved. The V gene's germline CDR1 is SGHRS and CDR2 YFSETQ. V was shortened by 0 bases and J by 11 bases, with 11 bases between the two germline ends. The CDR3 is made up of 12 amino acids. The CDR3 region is CASSLDLDTAFF. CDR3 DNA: TGCGCCAGCAGCTTGGATTTGGATACGGCTTTCTTT.

CDR3 in DNA: TGTGCCAGCAGTTTACCGACAGACAGGGGATGGTCCTACGAGCAGTACTTC. This translates into CASSLPTDRGWSYEQYF. V usage is TRBV28 and J usage is TRBJ2-7; 8 positions match TRBD1. The J segment lost 1 base and the V segment lost 2 bases, leaving 10 bases of the junction unmatched. CDR1 is MDHEN and CDR2 is SYDVKM in the germline V gene. The CDR3 runs 17 residues.

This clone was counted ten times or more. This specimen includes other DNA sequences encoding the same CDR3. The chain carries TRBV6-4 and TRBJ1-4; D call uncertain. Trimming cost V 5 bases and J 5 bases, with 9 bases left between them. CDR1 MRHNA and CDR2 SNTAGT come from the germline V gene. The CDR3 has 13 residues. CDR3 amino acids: CASSPQANEKLFF. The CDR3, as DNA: TGTGCCAGCAGTCCCCAGGCGAATGAAAAACTGTTTTTT.

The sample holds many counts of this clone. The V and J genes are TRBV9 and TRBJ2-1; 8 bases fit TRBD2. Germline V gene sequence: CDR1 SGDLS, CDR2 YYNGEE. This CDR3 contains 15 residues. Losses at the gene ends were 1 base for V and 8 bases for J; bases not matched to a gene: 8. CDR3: CASSVSGTRFDEQFF. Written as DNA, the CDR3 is TGTGCCAGCAGCGTAAGTGGGACTAGATTCGATGAGCAGTTCTTC.

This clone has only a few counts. This chain's CDR3 is CASSRATISYEQYF. The CDR3, as DNA: TGTGCCAGCAGCAGGGCTACGATATCCTACGAGCAGTACTTC. The chain uses TRBV7-9 and TRBJ2-7; D is unresolved. This CDR3 region has 14 residues. Per the germline V gene, CDR1 is SEHNR and CDR2 is FQNEAQ (reference sequence). The V and J ends lost 5 bases and 1 base respectively, with 12 bases between them.

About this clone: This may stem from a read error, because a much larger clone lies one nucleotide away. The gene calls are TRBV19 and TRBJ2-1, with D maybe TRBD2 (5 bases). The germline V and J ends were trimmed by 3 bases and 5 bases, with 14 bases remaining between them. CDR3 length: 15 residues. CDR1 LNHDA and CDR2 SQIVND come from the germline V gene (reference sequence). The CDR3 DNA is TGTGCCAGTAGTATTGCGGGTTCGCCCCACAATGAGCAGTTCTTC. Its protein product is CASSIAGSPHNEQFF.

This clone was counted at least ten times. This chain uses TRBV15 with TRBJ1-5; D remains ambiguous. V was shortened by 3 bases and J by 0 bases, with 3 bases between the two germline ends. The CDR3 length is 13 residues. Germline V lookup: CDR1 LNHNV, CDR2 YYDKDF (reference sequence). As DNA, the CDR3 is TGTGCCACCAGCAGTGATAGCAATCAGCCCCAGCATTTT. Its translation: CATSSDSNQPQHF.